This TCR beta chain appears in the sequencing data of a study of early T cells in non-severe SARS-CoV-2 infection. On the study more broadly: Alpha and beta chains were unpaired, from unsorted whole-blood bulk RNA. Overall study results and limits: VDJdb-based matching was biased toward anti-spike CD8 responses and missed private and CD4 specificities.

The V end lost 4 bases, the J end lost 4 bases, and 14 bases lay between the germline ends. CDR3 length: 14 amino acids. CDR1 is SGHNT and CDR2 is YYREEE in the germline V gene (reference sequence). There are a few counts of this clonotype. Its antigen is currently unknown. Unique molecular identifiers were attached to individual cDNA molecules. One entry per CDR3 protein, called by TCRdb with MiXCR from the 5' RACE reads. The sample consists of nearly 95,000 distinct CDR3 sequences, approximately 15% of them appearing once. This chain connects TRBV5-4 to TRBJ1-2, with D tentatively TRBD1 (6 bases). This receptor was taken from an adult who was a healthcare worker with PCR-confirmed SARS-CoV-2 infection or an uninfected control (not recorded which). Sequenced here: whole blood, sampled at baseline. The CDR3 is CASSTDSSVYGYTF. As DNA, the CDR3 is TGTGCCAGCAGCACGGACAGTTCGGTCTATGGCTACACCTTC.